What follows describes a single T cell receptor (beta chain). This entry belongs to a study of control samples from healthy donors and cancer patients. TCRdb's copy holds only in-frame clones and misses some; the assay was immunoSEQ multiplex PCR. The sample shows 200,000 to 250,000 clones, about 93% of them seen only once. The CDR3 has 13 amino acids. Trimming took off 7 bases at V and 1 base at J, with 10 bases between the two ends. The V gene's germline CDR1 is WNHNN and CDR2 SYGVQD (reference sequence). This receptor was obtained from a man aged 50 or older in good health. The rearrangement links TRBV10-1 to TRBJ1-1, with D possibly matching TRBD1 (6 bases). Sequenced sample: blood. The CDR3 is CASKSTGNTEAFF. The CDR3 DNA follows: TGCGCCAGCAAATCGACAGGGAACACTGAAGCTTTCTTT.